The 14 T cell receptor beta chains in this list originate from one sample, sequenced in a study of cytomegalovirus exposure and HLA in healthy donors. With 60 Vbeta and 13 Jbeta primers, the PCR was carried out. Assay used: immunoSEQ multiplex PCR; TCRdb lists only in-frame clones, some missing. The sample contains over 200,000 clones, around 80% of which appear only once. The sequencing sample was made of PBMCs. Source of these receptors: a male donor in good health and CMV-seronegative.

The CDR3 DNA is TGTGCCAGCAGTGTTGAGAGGCCCACCTACGAGCAGTACTTC. Amino acid sequence: CASSVERPTYEQYF. This chain connects TRBV2 to TRBJ2-7; no firm D call. The CDR3 covers 14 residues. V lost 4 bases and J 2 bases, leaving 12 bases between the germline ends. Germline V gene data show CDR1 as SNHLY and CDR2 as FYNNEI.

The V gene is TRBV9, the J gene TRBJ2-5, with 10 bases fitting TRBD2. The CDR3 is 17 amino acids. The V and J ends lost 2 bases and 5 bases, in that order; junction bases with no gene match: 12. Germline V gene sequence: CDR1 SGDLS, CDR2 YYNGEE. CDR3 nucleotide sequence: TGTGCCAGCAGCGTTGCTAGCGGGAGTGCGGGTCTGGAGACCCAGTACTTC. Its protein is CASSVASGSAGLETQYF.

The V call is TRBV2, the J call TRBJ2-3, with TRBD2 identical over 10 bases. The V gene end was trimmed by 6 bases and the J gene end by 11 bases; junction bases not matched to a gene: 17. Per the germline V gene, CDR1 is SNHLY and CDR2 is FYNNEI. The CDR3 covers 16 residues. CDR3 amino acids: CASSVAGLAERFGQYF. In nucleotides, the CDR3 is TGTGCCAGCAGCGTGGCTGGACTAGCGGAGAGGTTCGGGCAGTATTTT.

J is TRBJ1-2 and V is TRBV27, with TRBD1 matching over 7 bases. Germline V gene lookup returns CDR1 MNHEY and CDR2 SMNVEV (reference sequence). The ends lost 6 bases at V and 3 bases at J; junction bases unmatched: 7. This CDR3 has 14 amino acids. The CDR3 DNA follows: TGTGCCAGCAGCTTGACAGGGAACTACTATGGCTACACCTTC. Amino acids: CASSLTGNYYGYTF.

This rearrangement joins TRBV10-1 to TRBJ2-1, with TRBD2 matching 8 bases. Trimming removed 5 bases from V and 1 base from J; junction bases left unmatched: 13. The CDR3 is 18 residues long. Germline-derived CDR1 and CDR2 are WNHNN and SYGVQD (reference sequence). The CDR3 DNA is TGCGCCAGCAGTCGCTTGGCGGGAGGCCAGGTGTCCTACAATGAGCAGTTCTTC. It yields the protein CASSRLAGGQVSYNEQFF.

The chain recombines TRBV18 with TRBJ2-3; tentative D call: TRBD2 (5 bases). Between the trimmed V and J ends, which lost 3 bases and 1 base, there was a span of 8 bases. CDR3 length: 14 residues. CDR1 is KGHSH and CDR2 is LQKENI in the germline V gene. The CDR3 spells CASSPVGGTDTQYF. The CDR3 nucleotides read TGTGCCAGCTCACCGGTCGGGGGCACAGATACGCAGTATTTT.

The chain employs TRBV28 and TRBJ2-7; 9 bases are a match to TRBD1. Germline V lookup: CDR1 MDHEN, CDR2 SYDVKM. V shed 5 bases and J 2 bases; nucleotides not matched to a gene: 7. The CDR3 runs to 15 residues. CDR3 residues: CASSLRDRETYEQYF. The CDR3 DNA reads as TGTGCCAGCAGTCTCCGGGACAGGGAAACCTACGAGCAGTACTTC.

The CDR3 loop reads CASSQARVLAGLRFEQFF. In nucleotides, the CDR3 is TGTGCCAGCAGCCAAGCCCGGGTACTAGCGGGGCTAAGGTTTGAGCAGTTCTTC. The chain uses TRBV14 and TRBJ2-1; 10 bases agree with TRBD2. Looked up from germline, CDR1 is SGHDN and CDR2 is FVKESK. The junction had 15 bases not matched to a gene; V was cut back by 1 base and J by 9 bases. The length of the CDR3 is 18 residues.

The chain has TRBV19 and TRBJ2-1; D might be TRBD2 (5 bases). CDR3 length: 14 amino acids. The V gene lost 1 base and the J gene lost 6 bases, with 10 bases spanning the gap. Germline V lookup: CDR1 LNHDA, CDR2 SQIVND (reference sequence). The CDR3 DNA follows: TGTGCCAGTAGTATAGCGGGAAGCGTCAATGAGCAGTTCTTC. Its translation is CASSIAGSVNEQFF.

DNA for the CDR3: TGCGCCAGCAGCTTGGGTCTAGCGGTAGACTACAATGAGCAGTTCTTC. Its translation is CASSLGLAVDYNEQFF. The rearrangement uses TRBV5-1 and TRBJ2-1, with TRBD2 matching over 7 bases. Germline V gene sequence: CDR1 SGHRS, CDR2 YFSETQ. The CDR3 extends over 16 amino acids. Unmatched junction bases numbered 6, after V lost 0 bases and J lost 3 bases.

The table lists this clone with a count of one. The chain joins TRBV7-2 to TRBJ2-2; D is undetermined. The CDR3 is made up of 15 amino acids. V was shortened by 1 base and J by 4 bases, with 10 bases between the two germline ends. Germline V gives CDR1 SGHTA, CDR2 FQGNSA. CDR3 in DNA: TGTGCCAGCAGCTTAGAGACATATATCACCGGGGAGCTGTTTTTT. Translated, it gives CASSLETYITGELFF.

CDR3 nucleotides: TGCGCCAGCGCATCAGGACTAGCGGGAGGGAGCAATGAGCAGTTCTTC. It codes for CASASGLAGGSNEQFF. The chain links TRBV5-1 to TRBJ2-1; 15 bases agree with TRBD2. J gave up 6 bases and V 7 bases, and 8 bases lay outside the gene matches. Germline V lookup: CDR1 SGHRS, CDR2 YFSETQ. This CDR3 spans 16 amino acids.

The chain uses TRBV7-8 and TRBJ2-3, with 14 bases matching TRBD2. The CDR3 covers 19 residues. V gave up 1 base and J gave up 5 bases; unmatched junction bases: 11. Germline loops: CDR1 SGHVS, CDR2 FQNEAQ. The CDR3, as DNA: TGTGCCAGCAGCTTAGTACACGGGACTAGCGGGAGTCGGTTAGATACGCAGTATTTT. Encoded protein: CASSLVHGTSGSRLDTQYF.

In nucleotides, the CDR3 is TGTGCCAGCAGTTTATCTCAGGGCCATGGCTACACCTTC. Its protein is CASSLSQGHGYTF. This chain links TRBV27 with TRBJ1-2; D might be TRBD1 (5 bases). From germline, CDR1 is MNHEY and CDR2 SMNVEV (reference sequence). This CDR3 comprises 13 residues. Deletions cut 0 bases from V and 6 bases from J, with 8 bases between.